This T cell receptor (beta chain) was recovered during a study of cytomegalovirus exposure and HLA in healthy donors. The CDR3 runs to 16 residues. Germline V CDR1 and CDR2: LNHDA, SQIVND (reference sequence). Trimming removed 3 bases from V and 4 bases from J; junction bases left unmatched: 5. Primers for the PCR totalled 60 Vbeta and 13 Jbeta. Repertoires were generated with immunoSEQ multiplex PCR, while TCRdb's copy carries only in-frame clones and drops some. The sample yields 200,000 to 250,000 clones, 75% to 85% seen once. The chain uses TRBV19 and TRBJ2-1, with 11 bases matching TRBD2. The receptor was derived from a girl aged 5-17 years in good health and CMV-seronegative. The sample comprised PBMCs. The CDR3 DNA sequence: TGTGCCAGTAGTATTGAGACTAGCGGGGTTTACAATGAGCAGTTCTTC. It specifies CASSIETSGVYNEQFF.